A single sample is the source of the 2 T cell receptor beta chains below, sequenced in a study of T cell repertoires in aging, cancer and after chemotherapy. Rearranged V-D-J TRB sequences were amplified with a mixed TRB-A/B primer pool. A single record per CDR3 protein comes from TCRdb applying MiXCR to the multiplex PCR reads. In the table there are 10,000 to 15,000 distinct CDR3 sequences, approximately 40% of which are singletons. Amplification of TCR beta used genomic DNA extracted from peripheral blood. What was sequenced was blood. The receptors were gathered from a human donor in good health. The donor label of this sample is uncertain.

This clonotype was picked up a small number of times. CDR3 coding DNA: TGTGCCAGCAGCTTGGGACAGTTGATTGGGTCACCCCTCCACTTT. Its protein is CASSLGQLIGSPLHF. The chain recombines TRBV5-6 with TRBJ1-6; D is possibly TRBD1 (5 bases). The CDR3 loop spans 15 amino acids. Germline V CDR1 and CDR2: SGHDT, YYEEEE. Trimming took off 0 bases at V and 10 bases at J, with 14 bases between the two ends. Based on the CDR3 plus reference TRBV5-6 and TRBJ1-6, the full variable domain is DAGVTQSPTHLIKTRGQQVTLRCSPKSGHDTVSWYQQALGQGPQFIFQYYEEEERQRGNFPDRFSGHQFPNYSSELNVNALLLGDSALYLCASSLGQLIGSPLHFGNGTRLTVT.

The rearrangement links TRBV6-2 or TRBV6-3 to TRBJ1-2; D remains ambiguous. Trimming took off 2 bases at V and 2 bases at J, with 6 bases between the two ends. Germline assignment: CDR1 MNHEY and CDR2 SVGEGT. The CDR3 runs to 13 residues. The CDR3 sequence: CASSYVDNYGYTF. The CDR3 region has the DNA TGTGCCAGCAGTTACGTGGACAACTATGGCTACACCTTC.